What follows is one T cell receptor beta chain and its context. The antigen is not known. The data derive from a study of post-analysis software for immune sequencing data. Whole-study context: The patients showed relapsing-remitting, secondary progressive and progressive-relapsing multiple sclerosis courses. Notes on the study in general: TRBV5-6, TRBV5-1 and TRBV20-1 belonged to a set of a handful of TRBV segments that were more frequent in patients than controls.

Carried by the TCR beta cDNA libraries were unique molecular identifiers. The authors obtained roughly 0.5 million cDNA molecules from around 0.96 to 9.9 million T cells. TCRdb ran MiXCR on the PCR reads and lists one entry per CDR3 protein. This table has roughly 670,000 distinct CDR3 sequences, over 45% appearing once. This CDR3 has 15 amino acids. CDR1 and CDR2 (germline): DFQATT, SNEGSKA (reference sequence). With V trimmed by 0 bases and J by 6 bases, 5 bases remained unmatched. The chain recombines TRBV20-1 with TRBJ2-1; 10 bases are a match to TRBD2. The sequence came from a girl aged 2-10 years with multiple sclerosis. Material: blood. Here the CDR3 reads CSARDERGGGNEQFF. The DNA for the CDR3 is TGCAGTGCTAGAGACGAGCGGGGGGGAGGCAATGAGCAGTTCTTC.